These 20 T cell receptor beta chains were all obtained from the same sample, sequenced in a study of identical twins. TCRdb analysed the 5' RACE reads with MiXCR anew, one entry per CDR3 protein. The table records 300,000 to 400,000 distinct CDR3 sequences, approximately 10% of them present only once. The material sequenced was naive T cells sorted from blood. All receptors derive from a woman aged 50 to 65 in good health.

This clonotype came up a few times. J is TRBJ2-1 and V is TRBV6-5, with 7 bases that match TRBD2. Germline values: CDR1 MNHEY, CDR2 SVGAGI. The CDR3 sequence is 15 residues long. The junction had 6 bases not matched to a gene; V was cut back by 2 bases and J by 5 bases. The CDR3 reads CASSYGGGPDNEQFF. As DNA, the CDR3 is TGTGCCAGCAGTTACGGGGGAGGGCCTGACAATGAGCAGTTCTTC.

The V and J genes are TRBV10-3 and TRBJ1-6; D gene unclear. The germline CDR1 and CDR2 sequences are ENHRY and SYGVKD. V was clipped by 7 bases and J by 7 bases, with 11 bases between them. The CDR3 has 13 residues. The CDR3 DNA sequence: TGTGCCATCACCGGGGATTCAAATTCACCCCTCCACTTT. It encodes CAITGDSNSPLHF.

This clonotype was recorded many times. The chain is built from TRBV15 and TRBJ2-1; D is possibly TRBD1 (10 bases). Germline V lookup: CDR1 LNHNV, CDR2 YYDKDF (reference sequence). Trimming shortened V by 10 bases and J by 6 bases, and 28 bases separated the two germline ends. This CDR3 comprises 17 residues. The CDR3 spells CASGTGALAGDLNEQFF. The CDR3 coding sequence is TGTGCCAGCGGGACAGGGGCCTTAGCGGGAGATCTCAATGAGCAGTTCTTC.

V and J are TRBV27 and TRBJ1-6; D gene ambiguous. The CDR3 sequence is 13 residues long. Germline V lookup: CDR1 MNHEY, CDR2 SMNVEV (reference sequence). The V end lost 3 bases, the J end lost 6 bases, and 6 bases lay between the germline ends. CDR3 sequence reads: CASSFGFNSPLHF. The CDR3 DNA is TGTGCCAGCAGTTTTGGGTTTAATTCACCCCTCCACTTT.

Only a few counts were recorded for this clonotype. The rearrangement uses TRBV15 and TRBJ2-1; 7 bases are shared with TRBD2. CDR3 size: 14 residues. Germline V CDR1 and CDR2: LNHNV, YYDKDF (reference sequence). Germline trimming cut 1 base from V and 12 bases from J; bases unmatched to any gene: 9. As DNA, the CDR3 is TGTGCCACCAGCAGAGCGACTAGCACGGATTTGCAGTTCTTC. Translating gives CATSRATSTDLQFF.

The CDR3 sequence: CATGGEGGEQFF. The CDR3 nucleotides are TGTGCCACGGGGGGCGAGGGGGGAGAGCAGTTCTTC. The chain couples TRBV7-9 to TRBJ2-1; D is possibly TRBD2 (7 bases). V was clipped by 10 bases and J by 10 bases, with 17 bases between them. Germline CDR1 is SEHNR and CDR2 is FQNEAQ (reference sequence). The length of the CDR3 is 12 residues.

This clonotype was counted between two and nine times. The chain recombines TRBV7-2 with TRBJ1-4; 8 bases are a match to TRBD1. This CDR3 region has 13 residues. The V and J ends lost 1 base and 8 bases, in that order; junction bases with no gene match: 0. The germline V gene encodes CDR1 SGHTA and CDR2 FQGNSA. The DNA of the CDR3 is TGTGCCAGCAGCTTAGGACAGGGGGAAAAACTGTTTTTT. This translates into CASSLGQGEKLFF.

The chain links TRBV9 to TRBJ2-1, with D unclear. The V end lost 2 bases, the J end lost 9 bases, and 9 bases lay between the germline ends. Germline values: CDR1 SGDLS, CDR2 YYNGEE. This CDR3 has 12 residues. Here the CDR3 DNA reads TGTGCCAGCAGCGTGGGATATGGTGAGCAGTTCTTC. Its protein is CASSVGYGEQFF.

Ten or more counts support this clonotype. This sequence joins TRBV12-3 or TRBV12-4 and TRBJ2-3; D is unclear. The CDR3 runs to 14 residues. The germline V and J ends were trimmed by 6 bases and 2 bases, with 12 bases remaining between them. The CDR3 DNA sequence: TGTGCCAGCAGCCATAAGATCATCACAGATACGCAGTATTTT. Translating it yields CASSHKIITDTQYF.

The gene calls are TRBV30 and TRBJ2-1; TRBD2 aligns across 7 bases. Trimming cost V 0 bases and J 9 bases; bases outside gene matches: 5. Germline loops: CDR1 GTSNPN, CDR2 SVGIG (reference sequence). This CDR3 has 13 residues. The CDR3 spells CAWSVGLIPEQFF. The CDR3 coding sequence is TGTGCCTGGAGTGTGGGACTAATCCCTGAGCAGTTCTTC.

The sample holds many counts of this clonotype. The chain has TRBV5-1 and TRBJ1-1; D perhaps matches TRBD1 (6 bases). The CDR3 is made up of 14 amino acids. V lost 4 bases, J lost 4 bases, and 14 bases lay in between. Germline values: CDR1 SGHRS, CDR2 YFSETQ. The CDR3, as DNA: TGCGCCAGCAGCGGGACCGGGACAAGCACTGAAGCTTTCTTT. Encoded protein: CASSGTGTSTEAFF.

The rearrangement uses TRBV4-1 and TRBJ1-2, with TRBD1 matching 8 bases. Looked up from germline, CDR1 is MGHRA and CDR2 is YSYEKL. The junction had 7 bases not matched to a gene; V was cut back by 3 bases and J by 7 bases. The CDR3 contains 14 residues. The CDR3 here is CASSQDQGARGYTF. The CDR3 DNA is TGCGCCAGCAGCCAGGATCAGGGGGCGCGTGGCTACACCTTC.

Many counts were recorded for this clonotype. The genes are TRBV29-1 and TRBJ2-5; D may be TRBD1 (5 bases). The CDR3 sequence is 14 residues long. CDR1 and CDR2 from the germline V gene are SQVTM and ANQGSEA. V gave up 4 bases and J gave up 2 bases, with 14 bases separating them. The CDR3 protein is CSVGIPTGQETQYF. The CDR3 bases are TGCAGCGTTGGTATCCCCACAGGACAAGAGACCCAGTACTTC.

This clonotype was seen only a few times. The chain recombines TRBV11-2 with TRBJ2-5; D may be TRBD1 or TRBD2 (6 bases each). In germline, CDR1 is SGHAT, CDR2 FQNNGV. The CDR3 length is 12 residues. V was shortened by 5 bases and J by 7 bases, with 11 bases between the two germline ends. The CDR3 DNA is TGTGCCAGCAGCCCGGGGGCGGGGACCCAGTACTTC. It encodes CASSPGAGTQYF.

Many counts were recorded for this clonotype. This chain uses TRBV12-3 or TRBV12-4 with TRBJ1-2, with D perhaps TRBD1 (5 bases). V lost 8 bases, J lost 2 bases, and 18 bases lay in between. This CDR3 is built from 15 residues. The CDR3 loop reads CASQPYSGANYGYTF. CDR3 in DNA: TGTGCCAGCCAGCCCTACTCCGGGGCGAACTATGGCTACACCTTC.

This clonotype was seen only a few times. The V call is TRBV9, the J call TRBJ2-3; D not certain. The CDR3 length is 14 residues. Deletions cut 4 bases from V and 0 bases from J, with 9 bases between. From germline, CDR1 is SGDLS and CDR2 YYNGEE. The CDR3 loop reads CASSLLVSTDTQYF. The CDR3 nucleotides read TGTGCCAGCAGCCTTCTCGTTAGCACAGATACGCAGTATTTT.

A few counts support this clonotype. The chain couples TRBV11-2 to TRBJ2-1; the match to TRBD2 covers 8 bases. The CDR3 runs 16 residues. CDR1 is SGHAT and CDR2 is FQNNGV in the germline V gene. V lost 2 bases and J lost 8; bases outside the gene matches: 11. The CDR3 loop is CASSLSPSGSGDEQFF. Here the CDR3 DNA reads TGTGCCAGCAGCTTAAGTCCCAGCGGGAGTGGAGATGAGCAGTTCTTC.

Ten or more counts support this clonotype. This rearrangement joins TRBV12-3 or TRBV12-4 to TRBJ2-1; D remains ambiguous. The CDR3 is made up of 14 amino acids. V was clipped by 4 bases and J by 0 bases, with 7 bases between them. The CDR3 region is CASSSMSSYNEQFF. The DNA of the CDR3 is TGTGCCAGCAGTTCAATGTCCTCCTACAATGAGCAGTTCTTC.

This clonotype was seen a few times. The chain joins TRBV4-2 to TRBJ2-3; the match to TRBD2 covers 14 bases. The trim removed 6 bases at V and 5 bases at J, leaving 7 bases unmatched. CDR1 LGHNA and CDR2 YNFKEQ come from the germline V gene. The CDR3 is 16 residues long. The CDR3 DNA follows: TGTGCCAGCAGTTCGACTAGCGGGAGGGCCATAGATACGCAGTATTTT. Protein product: CASSSTSGRAIDTQYF.

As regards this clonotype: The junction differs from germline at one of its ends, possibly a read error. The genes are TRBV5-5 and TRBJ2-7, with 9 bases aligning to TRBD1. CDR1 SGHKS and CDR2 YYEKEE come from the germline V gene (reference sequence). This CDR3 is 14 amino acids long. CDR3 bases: TGTGCCAGCAGATTGGGACAGGGACACTACGAGCAGTACTTC. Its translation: CASRLGQGHYEQYF. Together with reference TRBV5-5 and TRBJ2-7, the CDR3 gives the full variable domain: DAGVTQSPTHLIKTRGQQVTLRCSPISGHKSVSWYQQVLGQGPQFIFQYYEKEERGRGNFPDRFSARQFPNYSSELNVNALLLGDSALYLCASRLGQGHYEQYFGPGTRLTVT.